One and the same sample provided the 24 T cell receptor beta chains below, sequenced in a study of blood T cell repertoires in COVID-19. Libraries were prepared by immunoSEQ multiplex PCR; TCRdb keeps only in-frame clonotypes and omits some of them. The data contain about 160,000 clones, about 85% of them singletons. Sample: PBMCs or T cells enriched from blood (not recorded which). These receptors all stem from a woman between 50 and 59 years old who had recovered from COVID-19.

The CDR3 is CASEGTVPYEQYF. CDR3 sequence (DNA): TGTGCCAGCGAGGGGACAGTCCCCTACGAGCAGTACTTC. V is TRBV6-5 and J is TRBJ2-7, with TRBD1 identical over 7 bases. CDR3 length: 13 residues. V dropped 8 bases and J dropped 2; count of bases not matched to a gene: 6. Germline CDR1 and CDR2: MNHEY and SVGAGI.

This chain uses TRBV18 with TRBJ1-6; possible D gene TRBD1, 6 bases. Germline V gene sequence: CDR1 KGHSH, CDR2 LQKENI. The CDR3 contains 16 residues. V was clipped by 6 bases and J by 7 bases, with 19 bases between them. The CDR3 is CASSNLQGGANSPLHF. The CDR3 nucleotides are TGTGCCAGCTCCAACCTCCAAGGGGGAGCGAATTCACCCCTCCACTTT.

The CDR3 DNA follows: TGTGCCAGCAGCTTAGGGACAGGATTCTTCGACACCATATATTTT. Protein: CASSLGTGFFDTIYF. The rearrangement joins TRBV7-6 to TRBJ1-3; 7 bases are a match to TRBD1. Germline values: CDR1 SGHVS, CDR2 FNYEAQ. The CDR3 has 15 amino acids. V lost 1 base to trimming and J lost 8 bases; unmatched junction nucleotides: 8.

V is TRBV7-2 and J is TRBJ2-2; 9 positions agree with TRBD2. CDR1 and CDR2 (germline): SGHTA, FQGNSA. This CDR3 spans 15 amino acids. V lost 5 bases and J lost 5; bases outside the gene matches: 6. For the CDR3, the DNA is TGTGCCAGCAGCCCGCCGGCGGGAGGGACCGGGGAGCTGTTTTTT. This translates into CASSPPAGGTGELFF.

This rearrangement joins TRBV4-2 to TRBJ2-5; tentatively, D is TRBD1 (5 bases). The CDR3 contains 16 residues. V lost 2 bases and J lost 3, with 16 bases in between. CDR1 and CDR2 from the germline V gene are LGHNA and YNFKEQ. CDR3 loop: CASSQYPQDKKETQYF. CDR3 bases: TGTGCCAGCAGCCAATACCCACAGGATAAAAAAGAGACCCAGTACTTC.

The genes are TRBV4-1 and TRBJ2-1; 14 nucleotides agree with TRBD2. This CDR3 is built from 18 residues. J gave up 12 bases and V 1 base, and 14 bases lay outside the gene matches. The germline V gene encodes CDR1 MGHRA and CDR2 YSYEKL. Here the CDR3 reads CASSQGRPGLAGVFGQFF. CDR3 coding DNA: TGCGCCAGCAGCCAAGGGCGCCCGGGACTAGCGGGAGTGTTTGGGCAGTTCTTC.

V gene TRBV28 combines with J gene TRBJ1-2, with D perhaps matching TRBD1 (5 bases). The CDR3 length is 15 residues. V dropped 6 bases and J dropped 4 bases, with 18 bases sitting between them. CDR1 is MDHEN and CDR2 is SYDVKM in the germline V gene. This CDR3 reads CASSRAQDAIYGYTF. DNA for the CDR3: TGTGCCAGCAGCCGAGCACAGGATGCGATCTATGGCTACACCTTC.

CDR3 residues: CASSLGGAGYEQYF. CDR3 coding DNA: TGTGCCAGCAGTTTAGGGGGGGCGGGCTACGAGCAGTACTTC. The genes are TRBV28 and TRBJ2-7; D might be TRBD2 (7 bases). The CDR3 length is 14 residues. Germline CDR1 is MDHEN and CDR2 is SYDVKM. Between the trimmed V and J ends, which lost 2 bases and 3 bases, there was a span of 11 bases. Using reference TRBV28 and TRBJ2-7 for the parts outside the CDR3, the full variable domain is DVKVTQSSRYLVKRTGEKVFLECVQDMDHENMFWYRQDPGLGLRLIYFSYDVKMKEKGDIPEGYSVSREKKERFSLILESASTNQTSMYLCASSLGGAGYEQYFGPGTRLTVT.

This chain uses TRBV6-5 with TRBJ1-5; 8 nucleotides agree with TRBD1. The CDR3 length is 14 residues. Germline lookup yields CDR1 MNHEY and CDR2 SVGAGI. The trim removed 6 bases at V and 4 bases at J, leaving 5 bases unmatched. CDR3 amino acids: CASRAQGGNQPQHF. DNA of the CDR3: TGTGCCAGCAGAGCACAGGGGGGAAATCAGCCCCAGCATTTT.

V usage is TRBV7-2 and J usage is TRBJ1-2, with TRBD1 identical over 7 bases. With V trimmed by 4 bases and J by 1 base, 6 bases remained unmatched. Germline values: CDR1 SGHTA, CDR2 FQGNSA. The length of the CDR3 is 15 residues. The CDR3 here is CASSSAQGFNYGYTF. The CDR3, as DNA: TGTGCCAGCAGCTCCGCACAGGGGTTTAACTATGGCTACACCTTC.

The V and J genes are TRBV28 and TRBJ2-1; D is possibly TRBD1 (6 bases). Germline values: CDR1 MDHEN, CDR2 SYDVKM. Trimming removed 7 bases at V and 1 base at J, with 11 bases between. The CDR3 has 14 amino acids. This CDR3 reads CASTPTGSYNEQFF. The CDR3 bases are TGTGCCAGCACACCCACAGGGTCCTACAATGAGCAGTTCTTC.

This chain links TRBV5-1 with TRBJ1-2, with D unresolved. The CDR3 has 13 amino acids. Per germline, CDR1 SGHRS and CDR2 YFSETQ. Trimming shortened V by 2 bases and J by 7 bases, and 12 bases separated the two germline ends. CDR3 region: CASSFSGDPGYTF. CDR3 nucleotides: TGCGCCAGCAGCTTTTCGGGAGACCCTGGCTACACCTTC.

The chain uses TRBV9 and TRBJ2-7, with TRBD2 matching over 12 bases. V dropped 0 bases and J dropped 4; count of bases not matched to a gene: 5. Germline loops: CDR1 SGDLS, CDR2 YYNGEE. This CDR3 comprises 16 residues. The CDR3 spells CASSVETSGSLYEQYF. In nucleotides, the CDR3 is TGTGCCAGCAGCGTAGAGACTAGCGGGAGTTTATACGAGCAGTACTTC.

The chain joins TRBV2 to TRBJ1-6; D possibly corresponds to TRBD1 (5 bases). The germline V gene encodes CDR1 SNHLY and CDR2 FYNNEI. The CDR3 totals 14 residues. V gave up 4 bases and J gave up 10 bases, with 14 bases separating them. The CDR3 DNA follows: TGTGCCAGCAGTGTCGGGGGAGAGAGGTCACCCCTCCACTTT. It codes for CASSVGGERSPLHF.

The chain joins TRBV18 to TRBJ1-1, with TRBD1 as a possible D gene (5 bases). CDR3 length equals 16 residues. Germline V gene sequence: CDR1 KGHSH, CDR2 LQKENI. Trimming shortened V by 2 bases and J by 4 bases, and 17 bases separated the two germline ends. CDR3 in amino acids: CASSPISGVDSTEAFF. DNA for the CDR3: TGTGCCAGCTCACCAATCTCTGGGGTTGACAGCACTGAAGCTTTCTTT.

This chain joins TRBV12-3 or TRBV12-4 and TRBJ2-7; 7 bases map to TRBD2. The CDR3 length is 13 residues. V lost 4 bases and J lost 3; bases outside the gene matches: 3. CDR3 DNA sequence: TGTGCCAGCAGTTCGGGGGGATACTACGAGCAGTACTTC. This codes for CASSSGGYYEQYF.

This chain joins TRBV18 and TRBJ1-5; TRBD1 agrees at 7 bases. The CDR3 consists of 14 residues. The germline gives CDR1 KGHSH, CDR2 LQKENI. V lost 4 bases to trimming and J lost 5 bases; unmatched junction nucleotides: 5. CDR3 amino acids: CASSQGGPYQPQHF. CDR3 nucleotides: TGTGCCAGCTCACAAGGGGGCCCTTATCAGCCCCAGCATTTT. Together with reference TRBV18 and TRBJ1-5, the CDR3 gives the full variable domain: NAGVMQNPRHLVRRRGQEARLRCSPMKGHSHVYWYRQLPEEGLKFMVYLQKENIIDESGMPKERFSAEFPKEGPSILRIQQVVRGDSAAYFCASSQGGPYQPQHFGDGTRLSIL.

This chain connects TRBV3-1 (or the pseudogene TRBV3-2) to TRBJ1-1; TRBD1 is a possible D gene (5 bases). CDR3 length equals 15 residues. Trimming pared 8 bases from V and 0 bases from J, leaving 16 bases between. Germline values: CDR1 LGHDT, CDR2 YNNKEL (reference sequence). CDR3 protein: CASSSRDVMNTEAFF. In DNA, the CDR3 is TGTGCCAGCTCTTCGCGGGACGTGATGAACACTGAAGCTTTCTTT.

Worth noting for this clone: One junction end disagrees with the germline gene, perhaps due to a read error. The chain couples TRBV6-5 to TRBJ1-2, with 7 bases lining up with TRBD1. CDR1 MNHEY and CDR2 SVGAGI come from the germline V gene. This CDR3 has 15 amino acids. CDR3 loop: CASSHSTGISYGYTF. In DNA form, the CDR3 reads TGTGCCAGCAGTCACTCGACAGGGATTTCCTATGGCTACACCTTC.

The V call is TRBV5-1, the J call TRBJ2-1; 13 bases map to TRBD2. From germline, CDR1 is SGHRS and CDR2 YFSETQ. CDR3 size: 19 residues. V shed 4 bases and J 7 bases; nucleotides not matched to a gene: 17. This CDR3 reads CASSPEGVGGLAGINEQFF. For the CDR3, the DNA is TGCGCCAGCAGCCCGGAGGGTGTCGGGGGACTAGCGGGGATAAATGAGCAGTTCTTC.

The gene calls are TRBV28 and TRBJ2-5; perhaps TRBD1 as D (7 bases). V lost 5 bases and J 2 bases, leaving 15 bases between the germline ends. The CDR3 consists of 15 residues. Germline V gene sequence: CDR1 MDHEN, CDR2 SYDVKM. CDR3 sequence reads: CASSRTGRGQETQYF. Here the CDR3 DNA reads TGTGCCAGCAGTAGGACAGGACGGGGGCAAGAGACCCAGTACTTC.

CDR3 bases: TGTGCCAGCACCAGGGGCACTAGTAAAAAGGCAGATACGCAGTATTTT. Translating it yields CASTRGTSKKADTQYF. The rearrangement joins TRBV9 to TRBJ2-3; weak D call: TRBD1 (6 bases). Trimming cost V 6 bases and J 4 bases, with 21 bases left between them. The germline gives CDR1 SGDLS, CDR2 YYNGEE. CDR3 length: 16 residues.

This sequence joins TRBV5-4 and TRBJ2-7; TRBD2 might be the D (5 bases). Trimming took off 1 base at V and 3 bases at J, with 14 bases between the two ends. Germline loops: CDR1 SGHNT, CDR2 YYREEE (reference sequence). The CDR3 has 15 amino acids. CDR3 sequence: CASSLLGSLSYEQYF. CDR3 in DNA: TGTGCCAGCAGCTTGCTGGGGAGCCTAAGCTACGAGCAGTACTTC.

V usage is TRBV7-2 and J usage is TRBJ2-3; D ambiguous. Trimming pared 5 bases from V and 1 base from J, leaving 13 bases between. CDR3 size: 15 residues. CDR1 SGHTA and CDR2 FQGNSA come from the germline V gene. The chain's CDR3 is CASSAPGVRTDTQYF. The CDR3, as DNA: TGTGCCAGCAGCGCCCCCGGAGTGCGCACAGATACGCAGTATTTT.